The 31 T cell receptor beta chains presented below share a single source sample, sequenced in a study of T cell responses to AZD1222 COVID-19 vaccine. Only in-frame clones appear in the TCRdb table, and some are missing; sequencing was by immunoSEQ multiplex PCR. The sample consists of around 94,000 clones, approximately 81% of them appearing once. The material sequenced was peripheral blood, taken 28 days after the second AZD1222 dose. All receptors derive from an adult who received the AZD1222 COVID-19 vaccine.

The chain is built from TRBV9 and TRBJ1-2; 7 bases match TRBD1. J was trimmed by 4 bases and V by 4 bases; bases with no gene match: 7. Germline CDR1 and CDR2: SGDLS and YYNGEE. The CDR3 covers 14 residues. For the CDR3, the DNA is TGTGCCAGCAGCCCCCGGACAGGCATCTATGGCTACACCTTC. This codes for CASSPRTGIYGYTF.

The chain joins TRBV7-9 to TRBJ2-5, with 10 nucleotides matching TRBD1. The CDR3 totals 16 residues. The trim removed 5 bases at V and 4 bases at J, leaving 10 bases unmatched. Germline V gene data show CDR1 as SEHNR and CDR2 as FQNEAQ (reference sequence). The CDR3 spells CASSQDRGGFGETQYF. CDR3 sequence (DNA): TGTGCCAGCAGCCAGGACAGGGGGGGTTTCGGAGAGACCCAGTACTTC.

This clone is a singleton in its sample. This rearrangement joins TRBV10-3 to TRBJ2-7, with D perhaps matching TRBD2 (6 bases). This CDR3 has 14 amino acids. Germline V gene lookup returns CDR1 ENHRY and CDR2 SYGVKD. Trimming took off 7 bases at V and 0 bases at J, with 13 bases between the two ends. CDR3 coding DNA: TGTGCCATCAACCCGGGCGGGGTCTCCTACGAGCAGTACTTC. Amino acids: CAINPGGVSYEQYF.

V gene TRBV4-3 combines with J gene TRBJ2-7; D perhaps matches TRBD2 (5 bases). The CDR3 consists of 13 residues. Deletions cut 4 bases from V and 2 bases from J, with 9 bases between. The V gene's germline CDR1 is LGHNA and CDR2 YSLEER. The CDR3 loop is CASSLRGTYEQYF. In DNA form, the CDR3 reads TGCGCCAGCAGCCTACGGGGTACCTACGAGCAGTACTTC.

This chain connects TRBV28 to TRBJ2-3; tentative D call: TRBD2 (6 bases). V was pared by 0 bases and J by 0 bases, with 7 bases between. The CDR3 spans 15 residues. Per the germline V gene, CDR1 is MDHEN and CDR2 is SYDVKM. The CDR3: CASSLWDYSTDTQYF. CDR3 nucleotides: TGTGCCAGCAGTTTATGGGACTACAGCACAGATACGCAGTATTTT.

The chain is built from TRBV30 and TRBJ2-1; D unresolved. V was cut by 2 bases and J by 7 bases, with 9 bases left in between. Germline V gives CDR1 GTSNPN, CDR2 SVGIG (reference sequence). The CDR3 has 12 residues. The CDR3, as DNA: TGTGCCTGGAGTCCGCTCCGGAATGAGCAGTTCTTC. This sequence encodes CAWSPLRNEQFF.

V usage is TRBV6-1 and J usage is TRBJ1-5, with D maybe TRBD1 (5 bases). Trimming removed 3 bases at V and 1 base at J, with 22 bases between. The CDR3 loop spans 19 amino acids. Germline assignment: CDR1 MNHNS and CDR2 SASEGT. CDR3 bases: TGTGCCAGCAGTGATCTCGGGCGGGCTAGGGGAACGAGCAATCAGCCCCAGCATTTT. This sequence encodes CASSDLGRARGTSNQPQHF.

This clone appeared a few times. V is TRBV10-3 and J is TRBJ2-7; 8 positions match TRBD1. The CDR3 is made up of 13 amino acids. Germline loops: CDR1 ENHRY, CDR2 SYGVKD. With V trimmed by 6 bases and J by 2 bases, 3 bases remained unmatched. CDR3 sequence: CAIRGQDTYEQYF. The DNA of the CDR3 is TGTGCCATCAGGGGACAGGATACCTACGAGCAGTACTTC.

This rearrangement joins TRBV13 to TRBJ2-2; 7 bases line up with TRBD1. This CDR3 region has 14 residues. V gave up 7 bases and J gave up 6 bases; unmatched junction bases: 8. CDR1 and CDR2 (germline): PRHDT, FYEKMQ (reference sequence). CDR3 residues: CASNRGPTPGELFF. The CDR3 DNA sequence: TGTGCCAGCAATAGGGGGCCAACGCCCGGGGAGCTGTTTTTT.

V usage is TRBV7-2 and J usage is TRBJ2-3, with TRBD2 matching 14 bases. CDR1 and CDR2 (germline): SGHTA, FQGNSA. The CDR3 loop spans 17 amino acids. Trimming removed 5 bases from V and 2 bases from J; junction bases left unmatched: 6. The CDR3 DNA reads TGTGCCAGCAGCCGCCCGGGACTAGCGGGAGTCACAGATACGCAGTATTTT. It yields the protein CASSRPGLAGVTDTQYF.

The chain has TRBV12-3 or TRBV12-4 and TRBJ1-3; possibly TRBD1 for D (5 bases). This CDR3 contains 13 residues. CDR3 sequence reads: CGAAGSTGNTIYF. Here the CDR3 DNA reads TGTGGGGCGGCAGGGTCTACTGGAAACACCATATATTTT.

This sequence joins TRBV7-2 and TRBJ2-2; D is perhaps TRBD2 (6 bases). Germline assignment: CDR1 SGHTA and CDR2 FQGNSA. V was cut by 1 base and J by 0 bases, with 12 bases left in between. The CDR3 has 17 amino acids. CDR3 sequence reads: CASSLVAAGANTGELFF. The CDR3 region has the DNA TGTGCCAGCAGCTTAGTGGCAGCGGGTGCGAACACCGGGGAGCTGTTTTTT.

J is TRBJ1-5 and V is TRBV2; no reliable D call. Trimming pared 3 bases from V and 3 bases from J, leaving 6 bases between. The CDR3 spans 13 residues. Germline CDR1 SNHLY, CDR2 FYNNEI. The CDR3: CASSEDVNQPQHF. The CDR3 DNA sequence: TGTGCCAGCAGTGAGGACGTCAATCAGCCCCAGCATTTT.

The chain uses TRBV18 and TRBJ2-1; 8 bases map to TRBD1. Germline CDR1 is KGHSH and CDR2 is LQKENI. This CDR3 is 13 amino acids long. J lost 6 bases, V lost 3 bases, and 1 base had no gene match. CDR3 coding DNA: TGTGCCAGCTCACCCACAGGGGGCAATGAGCAGTTCTTC. This translates into CASSPTGGNEQFF.

The J gene is TRBJ2-5, the V gene TRBV7-8, with D unresolved. The CDR3 loop spans 12 amino acids. V lost 0 bases to trimming and J lost 5 bases, with 4 bases between them. CDR1 and CDR2 (germline): SGHVS, FQNEAQ. Here the CDR3 DNA reads TGTGCCAGCAGCTTAGCCTGGGAGACCCAGTACTTC. It codes for CASSLAWETQYF.

This clone is a singleton in its sample. The chain uses TRBV28 and TRBJ2-2; no reliable D call. The CDR3 covers 14 residues. Between the trimmed V and J ends, which lost 2 bases and 7 bases, there was a span of 11 bases. Germline loops: CDR1 MDHEN, CDR2 SYDVKM. The CDR3 here is CASSLGQVDGELFF. DNA of the CDR3: TGTGCCAGCAGTTTAGGTCAGGTTGACGGGGAGCTGTTTTTT.

This chain links TRBV5-6 with TRBJ2-4; D not certain. Per germline, CDR1 SGHDT and CDR2 YYEEEE. With 0 bases removed from V and 8 bases from J, the gap between germline ends came to 12 bases. The CDR3 extends over 14 amino acids. This chain's CDR3 is CASSLGLQQDIQYF. The CDR3 DNA is TGTGCCAGCAGCTTGGGATTGCAGCAGGACATTCAGTACTTC.

This clone showed up just once. V gene TRBV10-3 combines with J gene TRBJ2-3; a weak D match, TRBD2 (5 bases). CDR1 and CDR2 from the germline V gene are ENHRY and SYGVKD. The CDR3 runs 11 residues. The V and J ends lost 4 bases and 6 bases respectively, with 5 bases between them. CDR3 in amino acids: CAISAGDTQYF. The CDR3 DNA follows: TGTGCCATCAGTGCGGGGGATACGCAGTATTTT.

The genes are TRBV2 and TRBJ2-4; D is possibly TRBD2 (6 bases). Trimming removed 10 bases at V and 8 bases at J, with 18 bases between. The CDR3 has 13 amino acids. Germline V lookup: CDR1 SNHLY, CDR2 FYNNEI. The DNA of the CDR3 is TGTGCCACCACGGGGCACGGCGGGGACATTCAGTACTTC. It is translated as CATTGHGGDIQYF.

J is TRBJ2-7 and V is TRBV28, with 7 bases lining up with TRBD1. CDR1 and CDR2 from the germline V gene are MDHEN and SYDVKM. The CDR3 totals 14 residues. V shed 6 bases and J 3 bases; nucleotides not matched to a gene: 8. CDR3 in DNA: TGTGCCAGCAGATCCGCCCACAGGGGCTACGAGCAGTACTTC. Translated, it gives CASRSAHRGYEQYF.

This chain uses TRBV28 with TRBJ1-2; D is unclear. Germline V gene data show CDR1 as MDHEN and CDR2 as SYDVKM. The CDR3 covers 14 residues. The ends were cut back, 3 bases at V and 3 bases at J, with 11 bases in the middle. The CDR3 here is CASSFFGEDYGYTF. The CDR3 DNA reads TGTGCCAGCAGTTTTTTCGGGGAGGACTATGGCTACACCTTC.

The chain links TRBV18 to TRBJ2-7, with a weak D call TRBD1 (6 bases). The CDR3 extends over 14 amino acids. Trimming stripped 5 bases from V and 6 bases from J, with 17 bases between. Germline values: CDR1 KGHSH, CDR2 LQKENI. The CDR3 nucleotides read TGTGCCAGCTCAGCACAGGGAATTCTCCGCGAGCAGTACTTC. This encodes CASSAQGILREQYF.

This chain uses TRBV6-1 with TRBJ1-3; 8 bases fit TRBD1. This CDR3 comprises 16 residues. V lost 1 base to trimming and J lost 2 bases; unmatched junction nucleotides: 4. CDR1 and CDR2 from the germline V gene are MNHNS and SASEGT. CDR3 amino acids: CASSEDRGVAGNTIYF. The CDR3 DNA sequence: TGTGCCAGCAGTGAAGACAGGGGGGTCGCTGGAAACACCATATATTTT.

The chain carries TRBV6-2 or TRBV6-3 and TRBJ1-1, with D unclear. CDR1 and CDR2 from the germline V gene are MNHEY and SVGEGT. The CDR3 runs to 13 residues. The V and J ends lost 2 bases and 1 base respectively, with 5 bases between them. The CDR3 reads CASSYLTNTEAFF. DNA for the CDR3: TGTGCCAGCAGTTACCTGACGAACACTGAAGCTTTCTTT.

The J gene is TRBJ2-7, the V gene TRBV5-1, with D unresolved. Per the germline V gene, CDR1 is SGHRS and CDR2 is YFSETQ. The ends were cut back, 1 base at V and 3 bases at J, with 8 bases in the middle. CDR3 length equals 13 residues. CDR3 amino acids: CASSLTVGYEQYF. CDR3 coding DNA: TGCGCCAGCAGCTTGACTGTCGGCTACGAGCAGTACTTC. The full variable domain, completed using reference TRBV5-1 and TRBJ2-7, is KAGVTQTPRYLIKTRGQQVTLSCSPISGHRSVSWYQQTPGQGLQFLFEYFSETQRNKGNFPGRFSGRQFSNSRSEMNVSTLELGDSALYLCASSLTVGYEQYFGPGTRLTVT.

The table lists this clone with a few counts. The V and J genes are TRBV10-1 and TRBJ2-3; 7 bases align to TRBD2. The CDR3 sequence is 14 residues long. J gave up 4 bases and V 5 bases, and 6 bases lay outside the gene matches. Germline-derived CDR1 and CDR2 are WNHNN and SYGVQD (reference sequence). This CDR3 is CASSRRLAADTQYF. For the CDR3, the DNA is TGCGCCAGCAGTAGGAGACTAGCTGCAGATACGCAGTATTTT.

This clone was counted a few times. This chain joins TRBV4-1 and TRBJ1-5; 8 nucleotides agree with TRBD1. The CDR3 contains 18 residues. CDR1 is MGHRA and CDR2 is YSYEKL in the germline V gene. The V and J ends lost 0 bases and 3 bases, in that order; junction bases with no gene match: 10. CDR3 region: CASSQDSGQGEFNQPQHF. The CDR3 nucleotides are TGCGCCAGCAGCCAAGATTCCGGACAGGGAGAATTCAATCAGCCCCAGCATTTT.

The chain employs TRBV6-4 and TRBJ2-3; 9 bases fit TRBD2. The J segment lost 7 bases and the V segment lost 4 bases, leaving 9 bases of the junction unmatched. Germline values: CDR1 MRHNA, CDR2 SNTAGT. This CDR3 is built from 15 residues. CDR3: CASSVSGGRGNTQYF. The CDR3 region has the DNA TGTGCCAGCAGTGTATCTGGCGGGAGGGGAAATACGCAGTATTTT.

DNA for the CDR3: TGTGCCAGCAGCTTAAGCTCATACACCGGGGAGCTGTTTTTT. This translates into CASSLSSYTGELFF. This chain joins TRBV5-6 and TRBJ2-2; D call uncertain. Trimming removed 2 bases from V and 3 bases from J, with 8 bases in between. The CDR3 has 14 amino acids. Germline V gene data show CDR1 as SGHDT and CDR2 as YYEEEE.

V is TRBV6-1 and J is TRBJ2-3, with 9 positions matching TRBD2. Per germline, CDR1 MNHNS and CDR2 SASEGT. Trimming at V came to 2 bases and at J to 4 bases, leaving 7 bases not matched to a gene. The CDR3 consists of 16 residues. CDR3 sequence reads: CASSEFLAGKADTQYF. The CDR3 DNA sequence: TGTGCCAGCAGTGAATTTCTAGCGGGGAAGGCAGATACGCAGTATTTT.

V gene TRBV10-3 combines with J gene TRBJ2-7; 12 nucleotides align to TRBD1. J gave up 6 bases and V 7 bases, and 4 bases lay outside the gene matches. Germline V gene data show CDR1 as ENHRY and CDR2 as SYGVKD. The CDR3 sequence is 13 residues long. CDR3: CAIKGQGAFEQYF. CDR3 nucleotides: TGTGCCATCAAGGGACAGGGGGCTTTCGAGCAGTACTTC.